The clone carrying this T cell receptor (beta chain) was found many times. This entry belongs to a study of Graves' ophthalmopathy and Graves' hyperthyroidism. Study background: Investigators collected peripheral blood at initial diagnosis, before any treatment was given.

Newly diagnosed hyperthyroidism donors, aged 18 to 65, duration under 2 months. V was pared by 5 bases and J by 8 bases, with 3 bases between. The length of the CDR3 is 9 residues. Germline values: CDR1 MNHNS, CDR2 SASEGT. TCR beta CDR3 regions were amplified from RNA transcripts. Second-round multiplex PCR followed a first-round RT-PCR using HTBI primers. TCRdb called the multiplex PCR reads again in MiXCR, with one record for every CDR3 protein. The sample carries a few hundred thousand distinct CDR3 sequences, 20% to 25% recorded once. The TCR comes from a woman under 30 with stable Graves' hyperthyroidism. The chain links TRBV6-1 to TRBJ1-1; no clear D. Sequenced input: peripheral blood. The CDR3 DNA is TGTGCCAGCAGTTCCGAAGCTTTCTTT. Its translation: CASSSEAFF.